Listed below are T cell receptor beta chains from one sample, sequenced in a study of T-cell reconstitution after alpha-beta-depleted transplantation in children. TCRdb re-called the PCR reads through MiXCR, storing one row per CDR3 protein. The sample lists some 490,000 distinct CDR3 sequences, around 13% occurring once. The starting material was PBMCs from the stem cell graft donor, obtained from the stem cell graft. These receptor sequences come from a human donor who donated a stem cell graft to a child with combined immunodeficiency. Each CDR3 is given with its conserved first and last residue. The order of the fields is V gene, CDR3 length, clone size, D gene, J gene, CDR3 protein, CDR3 DNA. The D gene is left open where the match is weak. Clone size is not always given. Where it is, it says once, few, many or a class for expanded clones.

TRBV4-3	19	many	TRBD1	TRBJ2-3	CASSPRGGQGSVATDTQYF	TGCGCCAGCAGCCCTAGAGGTGGACAGGGCTCGGTAGCCACAGATACGCAGTATTTT
TRBV12-3/TRBV12-4	13	many	-	TRBJ2-2	CASSPTRAGELFF	TGTGCCAGCAGTCCCACCCGGGCCGGGGAGCTGTTTTTT
TRBV7-2	12	many	-	TRBJ2-1	CASSFTPGGQFF	TGTGCCAGCAGCTTTACGCCCGGCGGACAGTTCTTC
TRBV7-3	16	few	TRBD2	TRBJ2-7	CASSSQGLAGAEEQYF	TGTGCCAGCAGCTCCCAAGGACTAGCGGGAGCTGAAGAGCAGTACTTC
TRBV5-1	16	few	TRBD2	TRBJ2-5	CASSPPTGSGGETQYF	TGCGCCAGCAGCCCACCTACCGGGAGCGGGGGAGAGACCCAGTACTTC
TRBV7-2	12	-	-	TRBJ2-3	CASSPLRATQYF	TGTGCCAGCAGCCCTCTGAGGGCCACGCAGTATTTT
TRBV6-2/TRBV6-3	15	few	-	TRBJ2-3	CASSSDGGPLDTQYF	TGTGCCAGCAGTTCTGACGGGGGGCCACTAGATACGCAGTATTTT
TRBV20-1	14	-	TRBD2	TRBJ2-7	CSASLRGGSYEQYF	TGCAGTGCTAGCCTCCGGGGGGGCTCCTACGAGCAGTACTTC
TRBV29-1	14	few	-	TRBJ1-1	CSVENRALNTEAFF	TGCAGCGTGGAGAACAGGGCCCTGAACACTGAAGCTTTCTTT
TRBV2	14	few	-	TRBJ2-3	CASSFLTSPDTQYF	TGTGCCAGCAGTTTCCTCACTAGCCCAGATACGCAGTATTTT
TRBV3-1	15	-	TRBD2	TRBJ2-2	CASIQTSGNPGELFF	TGTGCCAGCATCCAGACTAGCGGGAATCCCGGGGAGCTGTTTTTT
TRBV7-8	13	-	-	TRBJ2-3	CASSSASTDTQYF	TGTGCCAGCAGCTCCGCTAGCACAGATACGCAGTATTTT
TRBV18	15	few	-	TRBJ2-5	CASSPTDGGSGTQYF	TGTGCCAGCTCACCAACAGACGGGGGCAGTGGGACCCAGTACTTC
TRBV10-3	14	-	-	TRBJ2-6	CATSQSSGANVLTF	TGTGCCACCAGCCAAAGCTCTGGGGCCAACGTCCTGACTTTC
TRBV30	13	-	-	TRBJ2-1	CAWTPRLYNEQFF	TGTGCCTGGACCCCCCGACTATACAATGAGCAGTTCTTC
TRBV30	16	few	TRBD2	TRBJ2-1	CAWSRFLAGGRSEQFF	TGTGCCTGGAGTCGCTTTCTAGCGGGAGGGCGTAGTGAGCAGTTCTTC
TRBV9	21	few	-	TRBJ1-4	CASSVGSAGGGVHRTNEKLFF	TGTGCCAGCAGCGTAGGATCGGCCGGCGGGGGCGTACACAGGACTAATGAAAAACTGTTTTTT
TRBV7-9	13	many	-	TRBJ1-2	CASSLDGNYGYTF	TGTGCCAGCAGCTTAGACGGTAACTATGGCTACACCTTC
TRBV3-1	16	-	TRBD2	TRBJ2-5	CATRIVLAGGSETQYF	TGTGCCACCAGAATAGTACTAGCGGGGGGATCAGAGACCCAGTACTTC
TRBV2	15	-	-	TRBJ2-2	CASSSGPFDYWELFF	TGTGCCAGCAGTTCGGGGCCCTTCGATTATTGGGAGCTGTTTTTT
TRBV4-3	17	-	TRBD1	TRBJ2-2	CASSHSPGRDSTGELFF	TGCGCCAGCAGCCATTCCCCCGGTCGGGACAGCACCGGGGAGCTGTTTTTT
TRBV24-1	14	-	-	TRBJ2-1	CATSDLSRDNEQFF	TGTGCCACCAGTGATTTGTCCAGGGACAATGAGCAGTTCTTC
TRBV2	16	few	-	TRBJ2-5	CASSVSRVAGGETQYF	TGTGCCAGCAGTGTCAGCCGTGTGGCGGGCGGCGAGACCCAGTACTTC
TRBV4-1	17	many	TRBD2	TRBJ2-7	CASSQDSLAGEGYEQYF	TGCGCCAGCAGCCAAGATTCCCTAGCGGGAGAGGGGTACGAGCAGTACTTC
TRBV20-1	18	-	-	TRBJ1-6	CSARSRDYSWLQRSPLHF	TGCAGTGCTAGATCACGGGATTATAGTTGGCTCCAACGGTCACCCCTCCACTTT
TRBV13	15	-	TRBD1	TRBJ1-4	CASSFGSGQFDKLFF	TGTGCCAGCAGCTTTGGTTCGGGACAGTTTGACAAACTGTTTTTT
TRBV18	15	few	-	TRBJ2-3	CASSPPRGRTDTQYF	TGTGCCAGCTCACCACCCCGGGGCCGCACAGATACGCAGTATTTT
TRBV29-1	15	few	-	TRBJ1-5	CSVEIPRQAQGPQHF	TGCAGCGTTGAAATCCCCAGACAGGCCCAGGGGCCCCAGCATTTT
TRBV7-9	14	many	-	TRBJ2-7	CASSLDGGPREQYF	TGTGCCAGCAGCTTAGACGGGGGTCCCCGCGAGCAGTACTTC
TRBV10-3	12	many	TRBD1	TRBJ2-5	CASGQGQETQYF	TGTGCCTCGGGACAGGGCCAAGAGACCCAGTACTTC
TRBV6-6	13	-	TRBD1	TRBJ1-2	CASSLLQGNGYTF	TGTGCCAGCAGCTTATTACAGGGGAATGGCTACACCTTC
TRBV27	14	few	-	TRBJ1-1	CASSPRQLNTEAFF	TGTGCCAGCAGTCCTCGGCAGTTGAACACTGAAGCTTTCTTT
TRBV27	15	many	-	TRBJ2-7	CASSDPRQGINEQYF	TGTGCCAGCAGTGATCCTCGGCAGGGTATAAACGAGCAGTACTTC